One sample yielded the 9 T cell receptor beta chains listed below, sequenced in a study of shared clonotypes between healthy human individuals. CD45RO negativity and positive selection for CCR7 defined naive CD8 cells, a population that excluded terminally differentiated effector memory CD45RA+ cells. The repertoire was sequenced with immunoSEQ multiplex PCR; TCRdb's copy has only in-frame clones and lacks some. Altogether 1.5 million to 2.5 million clones are present, approximately 94% being singletons, with the ten largest covering 1.2%. Sequencing was carried out using naive CD8+ T cells sorted from blood. The source of these receptors is a man between 18 and 29 years old in good health.

Concerning this clone itself: The sample has other DNA sequences that encode this CDR3 too. V is TRBV9 and J is TRBJ2-7; D is uncertain. V lost 4 bases and J lost 0, with 5 bases in between. Germline V gives CDR1 SGDLS, CDR2 YYNGEE. The CDR3 runs 12 residues. CDR3 sequence (DNA): TGTGCCAGCAGCTCTCACTCCTACGAGCAGTACTTC. It encodes CASSSHSYEQYF.

The chain employs TRBV5-4 and TRBJ1-2, with 8 bases matching TRBD1. The junction had 11 bases not matched to a gene; V was cut back by 4 bases and J by 3 bases. The CDR3 runs to 16 residues. CDR1 and CDR2 (germline): SGHNT, YYREEE (reference sequence). The CDR3 loop is CASSLGTGGVDYGYTF. CDR3 DNA: TGTGCCAGCAGCCTAGGAACAGGGGGGGTCGACTATGGCTACACCTTC.

The DNA of the CDR3 is TGTGCCAGCAGTGCCTCCGGGACAGGGGGTGAAAAACTGTTTTTT. Its protein is CASSASGTGGEKLFF. This chain uses TRBV6-6 with TRBJ1-4; TRBD1 agrees at 11 bases. The CDR3 covers 15 residues. V lost 5 bases to trimming and J lost 7 bases; unmatched junction nucleotides: 6. CDR1 is MNHNY, CDR2 SVGAGI, per germline (reference sequence).

This clone came up once. The V and J genes are TRBV7-2 and TRBJ2-7; 10 positions match TRBD2. CDR3 size: 15 residues. Germline lookup yields CDR1 SGHTA and CDR2 FQGNSA. Germline trimming cut 6 bases from V and 1 base from J; bases unmatched to any gene: 6. CDR3: CASSSSGRVSYEQYF. The CDR3 DNA reads TGTGCCAGCAGTTCTAGCGGGAGAGTATCCTACGAGCAGTACTTC. Variable domain in full (rest from reference TRBV7-2 and TRBJ2-7): GAGVSQSPSNKVTEKGKDVELRCDPISGHTALYWYRQSLGQGLEFLIYFQGNSAPDKSGLPSDRFSAERTGGSVSTLTIQRTQQEDSAVYLCASSSSGRVSYEQYFGPGTRLTVT.

This clone was counted between two and nine times. This chain uses TRBV10-3 with TRBJ1-2; D is perhaps TRBD1 (5 bases). Per the germline V gene, CDR1 is ENHRY and CDR2 is SYGVKD. CDR3 size: 17 residues. V lost 3 bases, J lost 8 bases, and 25 bases lay in between. Here the CDR3 DNA reads TGTGCCATCAGTGATTTCCTCGGGACCGCCTTGCCCCAAGGCTACACCTTC. Its translation is CAISDFLGTALPQGYTF.

The chain uses TRBV7-8 and TRBJ1-4; possible D gene TRBD1, 5 bases. V was pared by 5 bases and J by 8 bases, with 18 bases between. Germline V gives CDR1 SGHVS, CDR2 FQNEAQ. This CDR3 has 15 residues. The CDR3: CASSTSGQGWEKLFF. The DNA of the CDR3 is TGTGCCAGCAGCACGTCAGGCCAGGGCTGGGAAAAACTGTTTTTT.

The chain joins TRBV9 to TRBJ2-1; no definite D call. CDR3 length: 14 amino acids. Germline CDR1 SGDLS, CDR2 YYNGEE. The V end was cut by 0 bases, the J end by 7 bases, with 11 bases between. CDR3 sequence: CASSVGLLANEQFF. The DNA for the CDR3 is TGTGCCAGCAGCGTAGGCTTACTGGCGAATGAGCAGTTCTTC.

The rearrangement links TRBV7-6 to TRBJ1-1, with D hard to call. Deletions cut 2 bases from V and 3 bases from J, with 7 bases between. The germline V gene encodes CDR1 SGHVS and CDR2 FNYEAQ. The CDR3 covers 13 residues. CDR3 bases: TGTGCCAGCAGCTTACGGAGGGACACTGAAGCTTTCTTT. The encoded protein is CASSLRRDTEAFF.

The chain has TRBV6-4 and TRBJ2-1; 10 nucleotides agree with TRBD2. The CDR3 extends over 15 amino acids. CDR1 and CDR2 (germline): MRHNA, SNTAGT. V lost 6 bases and J lost 3; bases outside the gene matches: 5. The CDR3 sequence is CASSLLAGDYNEQFF. Here the CDR3 DNA reads TGTGCCAGCAGCCTCCTAGCGGGGGACTACAATGAGCAGTTCTTC.